A selection of T cell receptor beta chains follows, all from one sample in a study of T-cell reconstitution after alpha-beta-depleted transplantation in children. MiXCR, run by TCRdb on the PCR reads, gives a single entry per CDR3 protein. The sample holds fewer than 250,000 distinct CDR3 sequences, roughly 8% seen once. The sequencing here drew on PBMCs, mostly from graft donor cells, taken 180 days after TCRalphabeta/CD19-depleted stem cell transplant. These receptors all stem from a male patient aged 10 to 17 who had a stem cell transplant for acute lymphoblastic leukemia, so the T cells may come from the graft donor. Each CDR3 is given with its conserved first and last residue. D genes are given only for firm matches. Not all rows give a size; the values are once, few, many and, for expanded clones, a class.

d_call	clone_size	j_call	v_call	cdr3_aa	cdr3_nt
TRBD1	many	TRBJ1-2	TRBV6-4	CASSPRTGSGYGYTF	TGTGCCAGCAGTCCTAGGACAGGGAGCGGCTATGGCTACACCTTC
-	many	TRBJ2-7	TRBV4-1	CASNQGSHEQYF	TGCGCCAGCAACCAGGGGAGCCACGAGCAGTACTTC
-	many	TRBJ2-7	TRBV7-9	CASSLGRVPYEQYF	TGTGCCAGCAGCTTAGGGCGGGTTCCCTACGAGCAGTACTTC
TRBD2	many	TRBJ2-4	TRBV11-1	CASSLTTSGRARSKNIQYF	TGTGCCAGCAGCTTAACGACTAGCGGGAGGGCCCGATCGAAAAACATTCAGTACTTC
-	many	TRBJ2-3	TRBV10-1	CASSEIRTDTQYF	TGCGCCAGCAGTGAGATCCGCACAGATACGCAGTATTTT
-	many	TRBJ2-1	TRBV7-9	CASSFLLVAYNEQFF	TGTGCCAGCAGCTTTCTCCTGGTGGCCTACAATGAGCAGTTCTTC
-	many	TRBJ2-3	TRBV10-2	CASSEVRGTDTQYF	TGCGCCAGCAGTGAGGTCAGGGGCACAGATACGCAGTATTTT
-	many	TRBJ2-3	TRBV5-1	CASSFGDPSPLTDTQYF	TGCGCCAGCAGCTTCGGTGATCCCTCCCCTCTCACAGATACGCAGTATTTT
-	many	TRBJ2-7	TRBV4-2	CASSAGGTDEQYF	TGTGCCAGCAGCGCAGGGGGGACGGACGAGCAGTACTTC
-	many	TRBJ1-1	TRBV5-1	CASSPDENTEAFF	TGCGCCAGCAGCCCTGACGAGAACACTGAAGCTTTCTTT
-	many	TRBJ1-2	TRBV12-3/TRBV12-4	CASSSDGYGYTF	TGTGCCAGCAGTTCGGACGGCTATGGCTACACCTTC
-	-	TRBJ1-2	TRBV3-1	CASSQENTGGYTF	TGTGCCAGCAGCCAAGAGAACACGGGAGGCTACACCTTC
TRBD2	many	TRBJ2-3	TRBV5-1	CASSLETSADTQYF	TGCGCCAGCAGCTTGGAGACTAGCGCAGATACGCAGTATTTT
-	many	TRBJ2-7	TRBV7-3	CASRSPGLPYEQYF	TGTGCCAGCAGGTCACCGGGACTGCCCTACGAGCAGTACTTC
-	many	TRBJ2-3	TRBV5-1	CASSLVGGAQSTQYF	TGCGCCAGCAGCTTGGTTGGCGGGGCACAAAGTACGCAGTATTTT
-	many	TRBJ2-1	TRBV4-1	CASSHSPTLGIYNEQFF	TGCGCCAGCAGCCACTCCCCAACTCTTGGGATCTACAATGAGCAGTTCTTC
TRBD2	many	TRBJ2-1	TRBV20-1	CSAGTSANEQFF	TGCAGTGCCGGAACTAGCGCCAATGAGCAGTTCTTC
-	many	TRBJ1-5	TRBV28	CASSLDKNQPQHF	TGTGCCAGCAGTTTAGATAAGAATCAGCCCCAGCATTTT
TRBD1	many	TRBJ2-1	TRBV12-3/TRBV12-4	CASSTGTGYGFF	TGTGCCAGCAGTACCGGGACAGGTTATGGGTTCTTC
-	many	TRBJ1-1	TRBV14	CASSRLLGKNTEAFF	TGTGCCAGCAGCCGTCTTCTAGGCAAGAACACTGAAGCTTTCTTT
-	many	TRBJ2-2	TRBV10-3	CAISYTRGEAGELFF	TGTGCCATCAGTTATACTAGGGGCGAAGCCGGGGAGCTGTTTTTT
TRBD1	-	TRBJ1-3	TRBV18	CASSPSFPVDRASGNTIYF	TGTGCCAGCTCACCATCGTTCCCTGTTGACAGGGCTTCTGGAAACACCATATATTTT
-	many	TRBJ1-1	TRBV20-1	CSAKRGEGMNTEAFF	TGCAGTGCCAAGAGGGGGGAAGGGATGAACACTGAAGCTTTCTTT
TRBD1	many	TRBJ1-1	TRBV2	CASSEGAGGLNTEAFF	TGTGCCAGCAGTGAGGGGGCAGGGGGCTTGAACACTGAAGCTTTCTTT
-	few	TRBJ2-7	TRBV20-1	CSARGPGDYEQYF	TGCAGTGCTAGAGGACCGGGGGACTACGAGCAGTACTTC
-	-	TRBJ2-4	TRBV2	CASSESSQAAKNIQYF	TGTGCCAGCAGTGAAAGTTCGCAGGCCGCCAAAAACATTCAGTACTTC
-	many	TRBJ1-1	TRBV5-1	CASSFLDGGNTEAFF	TGCGCCAGCAGCTTCCTGGACGGGGGGAACACTGAAGCTTTCTTT
TRBD1	-	TRBJ1-2	TRBV6-1	CASQGAKANYGYTF	TGTGCCAGCCAGGGGGCGAAAGCTAACTATGGCTACACCTTC
-	many	TRBJ1-2	TRBV18	CASSPEEGYGYTF	TGTGCCAGCTCACCCGAGGAGGGTTATGGCTACACCTTC
TRBD1	many	TRBJ2-7	TRBV7-2	CASSFDRGLGEQYF	TGTGCCAGCAGCTTCGACAGGGGGTTGGGAGAGCAGTACTTC
-	many	TRBJ2-5	TRBV5-1	CASSPVGQGMETQYF	TGCGCCAGCAGCCCGGTGGGGCAGGGGATGGAGACCCAGTACTTC
-	many	TRBJ2-7	TRBV25-1	CASRLTRGRGPYEQYF	TGTGCCAGCAGACTCACCCGGGGACGAGGACCCTACGAGCAGTACTTC
TRBD2	many	TRBJ2-7	TRBV20-1	CSARLLIVGGLMYEQYF	TGCAGTGCTAGATTATTAATTGTGGGGGGGTTAATGTACGAGCAGTACTTC
TRBD1	many	TRBJ1-1	TRBV5-1	CASSKGGTDGTEAFF	TGCGCCAGCAGCAAAGGGGGCACTGATGGCACTGAAGCTTTCTTT
-	many	TRBJ2-6	TRBV11-2	CASSPRGGSGANVLTF	TGTGCCAGCAGCCCGAGGGGGGGCTCTGGGGCCAACGTCCTGACTTTC
-	many	TRBJ1-2	TRBV29-1	CSVEDTQWANYGYTF	TGCAGCGTTGAAGACACTCAGTGGGCTAACTATGGCTACACCTTC
TRBD1	many	TRBJ1-2	TRBV24-1	CATSAADRALGYTF	TGTGCCACCAGTGCCGCGGACAGGGCTCTCGGCTACACCTTC